This TCR beta chain was obtained from a study of early T cells in non-severe SARS-CoV-2 infection. Study in general: Alpha and beta chains were unpaired, from unsorted whole-blood bulk RNA.

General study results and limits: VDJdb matching, biased toward anti-spike CD8 responses, missed private and CD4 specificities.

V lost 7 bases to trimming and J lost 2 bases, with 13 bases between them. The CDR3 extends over 14 amino acids. Individual cDNA molecules were tagged with unique molecular identifiers. TCRdb re-analysed the 5' RACE reads in MiXCR, keeping a single row per CDR3 protein. This sample has approximately 71,000 distinct CDR3 sequences, with 12% found just once. This clonotype showed up many times. The antigen is not known. The sequence derives from an adult who was a healthcare worker with PCR-confirmed SARS-CoV-2 infection or an uninfected control (not recorded which). This chain uses TRBV12-3 or TRBV12-4 with TRBJ2-3; maybe TRBD2 (5 bases). The sample was whole blood, taken at baseline. CDR3 nucleotide sequence: TGTGCCAGCACCCCGACCGGGAACACAGATACGCAGTATTTT. Its translation: CASTPTGNTDTQYF.